These 27 T cell receptor beta chains share one sample of origin, sequenced in a study of beta chain features in type 1 diabetes. Study observations and caveats: For Type 1 diabetes patients, all four CD4+ subsets carried TCRB CDR3s that were moderately but significantly shorter.

Expressed TCRB transcripts were sequenced, since all the RNA that had been isolated was reverse transcribed. Clones were read by immunoSEQ multiplex PCR, and TCRdb kept only the in-frame ones, dropping some. The sample records over 300,000 clones, around 9% being singletons. These receptors have no known antigen. The specimen was central memory CD4+ T cells from blood. These receptor sequences come from a man aged 25-45 years with type 1 diabetes.

This clone showed up just a few times. The chain employs TRBV7-8 and TRBJ1-1; tentative D call: TRBD1 (5 bases). The germline CDR1 and CDR2 sequences are SGHVS and FQNEAQ. The CDR3 loop spans 13 amino acids. Trimming took 5 bases from V and 7 from J, leaving 14 bases between them. CDR3 bases: TGTGCCAGCAGCCAAGGGGCAGGACTTGAAGCTTTCTTT. It yields the protein CASSQGAGLEAFF.

The V call is TRBV18, the J call TRBJ1-3, with D hard to call. Trimming removed 2 bases at V and 0 bases at J, with 11 bases between. The CDR3 covers 16 residues. Germline V CDR1 and CDR2: KGHSH, LQKENI. The CDR3 protein is CASSPYDASSGNTIYF. The CDR3, as DNA: TGTGCCAGCTCACCATACGACGCCAGCTCTGGAAACACCATATATTTT.

The chain recombines TRBV9 with TRBJ1-5; D gene ambiguous. This CDR3 is built from 14 residues. Trimming pared 5 bases from V and 1 base from J, leaving 10 bases between. From germline, CDR1 is SGDLS and CDR2 YYNGEE. The CDR3 region is CASSAGPSNQPQHF. CDR3 DNA sequence: TGTGCCAGCAGTGCTGGCCCCAGCAATCAGCCCCAGCATTTT.

This rearrangement joins TRBV6-6 to TRBJ1-2; the D is unclear. The V end lost 2 bases, the J end lost 4 bases, and 8 bases lay between the germline ends. This CDR3 contains 13 residues. Germline V gene sequence: CDR1 MNHNY, CDR2 SVGAGI (reference sequence). CDR3 DNA sequence: TGTGCCAGCAGTTACAGGCAGCCCTATGGCTACACCTTC. As protein: CASSYRQPYGYTF.

The CDR3 spells CASSLGGTKNIQYF. Written as DNA, the CDR3 is TGTGCCAGCAGCTTAGGGGGGACCAAAAACATTCAGTACTTC. The V call is TRBV7-2, the J call TRBJ2-4, with D perhaps given as TRBD1 or TRBD2 (5 bases each). The germline V gene encodes CDR1 SGHTA and CDR2 FQGNSA. Trimming pared 1 base from V and 2 bases from J, leaving 6 bases between. The CDR3 is 14 amino acids.

The chain employs TRBV2 and TRBJ1-6, with D maybe TRBD1 (6 bases). The length of the CDR3 is 15 residues. From germline, CDR1 is SNHLY and CDR2 FYNNEI. V lost 6 bases to trimming and J lost 3 bases, with 12 bases between them. In DNA, the CDR3 is TGTGCCAGCAGAGAGACAGGAGACTATAATTCACCCCTCCACTTT. This encodes CASRETGDYNSPLHF.

There are many counts of this clone. The rearrangement joins TRBV14 to TRBJ1-5, with unresolved D. CDR3 length equals 13 residues. The germline V and J ends were trimmed by 0 bases and 6 bases, with 6 bases remaining between them. CDR1 and CDR2 from the germline V gene are SGHDN and FVKESK. The CDR3 coding sequence is TGTGCCAGCAGCCAAGATCGGGGTCAGCCCCAGCATTTT. It codes for CASSQDRGQPQHF.

This clone was seen a handful of times. The same CDR3 arises from other DNA sequences in this sample as well. V is TRBV7-2 and J is TRBJ2-7; possible D gene TRBD1, 6 bases. Per the germline V gene, CDR1 is SGHTA and CDR2 is FQGNSA. This CDR3 has 14 residues. Trimming stripped 2 bases from V and 0 bases from J, with 8 bases between. The CDR3 nucleotides are TGTGCCAGCAGCTTAACAGGGAGCTCCTACGAGCAGTACTTC. Amino acid sequence: CASSLTGSSYEQYF.

There are a few counts of this clone. Written as DNA, the CDR3 is TGTGCCAGTAGTGGTTGGACGGGGACCGGGGAGCTGTTTTTT. Translation: CASSGWTGTGELFF. The chain employs TRBV19 and TRBJ2-2; TRBD2 is a possible D gene (5 bases). The CDR3 consists of 14 residues. Per germline, CDR1 LNHDA and CDR2 SQIVND (reference sequence). Trimming pared 5 bases from V and 5 bases from J, leaving 12 bases between.

This clone was observed a few times. This sequence joins TRBV11-2 and TRBJ2-2; D unclear. CDR3 size: 15 residues. Germline assignment: CDR1 SGHAT and CDR2 FQNNGV. V was trimmed by 4 bases and J by 2 bases, leaving 11 bases between them. The chain's CDR3 is CASSSTPTNTGELFF. CDR3 DNA sequence: TGTGCCAGCAGCTCTACCCCCACAAACACCGGGGAGCTGTTTTTT.

The sample holds a few counts of this clone. This chain links TRBV7-9 with TRBJ2-5; possible D gene TRBD2, 5 bases. Per the germline V gene, CDR1 is SEHNR and CDR2 is FQNEAQ (reference sequence). The CDR3 extends over 14 amino acids. Trimming left V 6 bases short and J 0 bases short, with 11 bases between. This CDR3 is CASSWAGNQETQYF. For the CDR3, the DNA is TGTGCCAGCAGTTGGGCGGGCAACCAAGAGACCCAGTACTTC.

This clone has just a few counts. CDR3 sequence (DNA): TGTGCCAGCAGCTTGGCATGGACCGGGAACACTGAAGCTTTCTTT. Protein product: CASSLAWTGNTEAFF. This chain uses TRBV11-2 with TRBJ1-1; no reliable D call. Germline V gene data show CDR1 as SGHAT and CDR2 as FQNNGV. V dropped 3 bases and J dropped 1 base, with 12 bases sitting between them. The CDR3 length is 15 residues.

This clone was observed a few times. The V call is TRBV13, the J call TRBJ2-7; 12 bases fit TRBD2. Unmatched junction bases numbered 3, after V lost 4 bases and J lost 5 bases. Germline V gene data show CDR1 as PRHDT and CDR2 as FYEKMQ (reference sequence). This CDR3 contains 14 residues. The CDR3 DNA is TGTGCCAGCAGCTCTAGCGGGGGGGTAAACGAGCAGTACTTC. Its protein is CASSSSGGVNEQYF.

The chain links TRBV5-1 to TRBJ2-3; TRBD1 might be the D (6 bases). From germline, CDR1 is SGHRS and CDR2 YFSETQ. The length of the CDR3 is 15 residues. With 1 base removed from V and 0 bases from J, the gap between germline ends came to 9 bases. The CDR3 sequence is CASSLTGQSTDTQYF. The CDR3 DNA is TGCGCCAGCAGCTTGACGGGACAAAGCACAGATACGCAGTATTTT.

This clone was observed a handful of times. V and J are TRBV14 and TRBJ2-5, with 7 positions matching TRBD2. Trimming removed 4 bases from V and 7 bases from J; junction bases left unmatched: 6. The CDR3 runs 13 residues. Germline values: CDR1 SGHDN, CDR2 FVKESK. The CDR3 here is CASSPAGVGTQYF. CDR3 DNA: TGTGCCAGCAGCCCCGCGGGGGTGGGGACCCAGTACTTC.

The rearrangement links TRBV6-1 to TRBJ1-1; 7 bases fit TRBD1. Germline V lookup: CDR1 MNHNS, CDR2 SASEGT. The length of the CDR3 is 11 residues. V lost 2 bases to trimming and J lost 11 bases; unmatched junction nucleotides: 2. The CDR3 DNA is TGTGCCAGCAGTGAAAGGGGGCTGGCTTTCTTT. It yields the protein CASSERGLAFF.

In this sample, this clone turned up a few times. Other DNA sequences within the sample encode an identical CDR3. This rearrangement joins TRBV30 to TRBJ2-1, with a tentative D call TRBD2 (6 bases). V lost 0 bases, J lost 9 bases, and 6 bases lay in between. Per germline, CDR1 GTSNPN and CDR2 SVGIG (reference sequence). This CDR3 has 11 amino acids. The DNA of the CDR3 is TGTGCCTGGAGTGTGGGGGGTGAGCAGTTCTTC. As protein: CAWSVGGEQFF.

This chain connects TRBV11-2 to TRBJ1-2, with 7 bases matching TRBD1. Losses at the gene ends were 5 bases for V and 3 bases for J; bases not matched to a gene: 3. The germline CDR1 and CDR2 sequences are SGHAT and FQNNGV. The CDR3 is made up of 13 amino acids. As DNA, the CDR3 is TGTGCCAGCAGCCCCGACAGGGACTATGGCTACACCTTC. Translated, it gives CASSPDRDYGYTF. The whole variable domain, remainder taken from reference TRBV11-2 and TRBJ1-2, is EAGVAQSPRYKIIEKRQSVAFWCNPISGHATLYWYQQILGQGPKLLIQFQNNGVVDDSQLPKDRFSAERLKGVDSTLKIQPAKLEDSAVYLCASSPDRDYGYTFGSGTRLTVV.

This clone was detected only a few times. The chain carries TRBV18 and TRBJ2-5, with D perhaps TRBD1 or TRBD2 (7 bases each). The CDR3 is 15 amino acids. The V gene lost 0 bases and the J gene lost 4 bases, with 12 bases spanning the gap. Germline-derived CDR1 and CDR2 are KGHSH and LQKENI. The CDR3 is CASSPPQGGSETQYF. Written as DNA, the CDR3 is TGTGCCAGCTCACCACCCCAGGGGGGGTCAGAGACCCAGTACTTC.

The chain uses TRBV7-2 and TRBJ1-2, with D perhaps matching TRBD1 (6 bases). This CDR3 region has 14 residues. CDR1 SGHTA and CDR2 FQGNSA come from the germline V gene. Trimming left V 5 bases short and J 7 bases short, with 17 bases between. The CDR3 coding sequence is TGTGCCAGCAGCCCCCGAACAGGGAATCTTGGCTACACCTTC. This sequence encodes CASSPRTGNLGYTF. Supplemented by reference TRBV7-2 and TRBJ1-2, the full variable domain reads GAGVSQSPSNKVTEKGKDVELRCDPISGHTALYWYRQSLGQGLEFLIYFQGNSAPDKSGLPSDRFSAERTGGSVSTLTIQRTQQEDSAVYLCASSPRTGNLGYTFGSGTRLTVV.

This clone appeared a few times. The rearrangement uses TRBV12-5 and TRBJ2-7; possibly TRBD1 for D (6 bases). V lost 5 bases and J 3 bases, leaving 11 bases between the germline ends. This CDR3 region has 13 residues. Per germline, CDR1 LGHNT and CDR2 FRNRAP. As DNA, the CDR3 is TGTGCTAGTGGTGCGCAACAGGGCTACGAGCAGTACTTC. Translation: CASGAQQGYEQYF. Variable domain in full (rest from reference TRBV12-5 and TRBJ2-7): DARVTQTPRHKVTEMGQEVTMRCQPILGHNTVFWYRQTMMQGLELLAYFRNRAPLDDSGMPKDRFSAEMPDATLATLKIQPSEPRDSAVYFCASGAQQGYEQYFGPGTRLTVT.

This clone was picked up a small number of times. The rearrangement joins TRBV15 to TRBJ2-5, with 7 positions matching TRBD1. This CDR3 contains 14 residues. Trimming took 6 bases from V and 5 from J; bases not matched to a gene: 9. Germline V gene sequence: CDR1 LNHNV, CDR2 YYDKDF (reference sequence). The CDR3 is CATSPTTGKETQYF. CDR3 in DNA: TGTGCCACCAGTCCTACGACAGGGAAGGAGACCCAGTACTTC.

This clone was found a few times. The chain employs TRBV5-6 and TRBJ2-2; 9 bases align to TRBD2. Germline V gene sequence: CDR1 SGHDT, CDR2 YYEEEE. The CDR3 loop spans 16 amino acids. Losses at the gene ends were 4 bases for V and 6 bases for J; bases not matched to a gene: 10. In DNA form, the CDR3 reads TGTGCCAGCAGCCAAACCGGGACTAGCATCGCCGGGGAGCTGTTTTTT. Its protein is CASSQTGTSIAGELFF.

This clone was seen a handful of times. The chain recombines TRBV20-1 with TRBJ2-5; D is unclear. This CDR3 is built from 11 residues. CDR1 is DFQATT and CDR2 is SNEGSKA in the germline V gene (reference sequence). Trimming left V 3 bases short and J 5 bases short, with 7 bases between. The CDR3 reads CSARSQETQYF. DNA of the CDR3: TGCAGTGCTAGGTCTCAGGAGACCCAGTACTTC.

The chain has TRBV18 and TRBJ2-4; D is possibly TRBD1 (5 bases). Germline V gene lookup returns CDR1 KGHSH and CDR2 LQKENI. V dropped 1 base and J dropped 5 bases, with 12 bases sitting between them. This CDR3 has 15 residues. The CDR3 sequence: CASSPLQGGENIQYF. CDR3 sequence (DNA): TGTGCCAGCTCACCACTCCAGGGTGGGGAAAACATTCAGTACTTC. Full variable domain (remainder filled in from reference TRBV18 and TRBJ2-4): NAGVMQNPRHLVRRRGQEARLRCSPMKGHSHVYWYRQLPEEGLKFMVYLQKENIIDESGMPKERFSAEFPKEGPSILRIQQVVRGDSAAYFCASSPLQGGENIQYFGAGTRLSVL.

J is TRBJ2-3 and V is TRBV9; D not resolved. Germline CDR1 SGDLS, CDR2 YYNGEE. The CDR3 length is 12 residues. V was shortened by 3 bases and J by 4 bases, with 6 bases between the two germline ends. The CDR3 bases are TGTGCCAGCAGCGCCGAGGCAGATACGCAGTATTTT. Its protein is CASSAEADTQYF.

V and J are TRBV6-4 and TRBJ2-5; D remains ambiguous. Trimming shortened V by 6 bases and J by 3 bases, and 5 bases separated the two germline ends. This CDR3 spans 11 amino acids. CDR1 is MRHNA, CDR2 SNTAGT, per germline. The CDR3: CASRAEETQYF. CDR3 DNA sequence: TGTGCCAGCAGAGCTGAAGAGACCCAGTACTTC.